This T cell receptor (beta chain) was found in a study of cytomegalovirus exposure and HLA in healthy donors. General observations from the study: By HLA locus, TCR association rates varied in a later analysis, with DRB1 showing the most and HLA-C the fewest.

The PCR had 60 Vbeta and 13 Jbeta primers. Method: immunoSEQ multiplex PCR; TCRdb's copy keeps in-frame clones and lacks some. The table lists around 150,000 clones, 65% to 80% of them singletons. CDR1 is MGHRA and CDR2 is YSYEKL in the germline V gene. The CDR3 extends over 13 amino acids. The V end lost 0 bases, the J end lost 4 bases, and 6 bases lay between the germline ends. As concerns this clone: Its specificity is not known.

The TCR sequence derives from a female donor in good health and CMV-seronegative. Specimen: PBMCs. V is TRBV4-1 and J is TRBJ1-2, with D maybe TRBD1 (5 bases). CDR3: CASSQEGGYGYTF. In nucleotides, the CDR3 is TGCGCCAGCAGCCAAGAGGGGGGCTATGGCTACACCTTC.